Presented here are 18 T cell receptor beta chains from one specimen sequenced in a study of blood T cell repertoires in COVID-19. Profiling relied on immunoSEQ multiplex PCR, and the TCRdb table lists in-frame clones only, not all of them. The sample records 320,000 or so clones, 85% being singletons. Material: PBMCs or T cells enriched from blood (not recorded which). The receptors derive from a woman in her thirties who had been exposed to COVID-19.

The V gene is TRBV5-4, the J gene TRBJ2-1; the match to TRBD2 covers 12 bases. The ends lost 0 bases at V and 9 bases at J; junction bases unmatched: 4. This CDR3 has 15 amino acids. Germline V CDR1 and CDR2: SGHNT, YYREEE (reference sequence). DNA for the CDR3: TGTGCCAGCAGCTTGGACTCTAGCGGGAGGGGTGAGCAGTTCTTC. It is translated as CASSLDSSGRGEQFF.

The V gene is TRBV28, the J gene TRBJ2-5, with D possibly being TRBD2 (6 bases). V lost 2 bases and J 5 bases, leaving 15 bases between the germline ends. Germline V gene lookup returns CDR1 MDHEN and CDR2 SYDVKM. This CDR3 is built from 15 residues. The CDR3 DNA sequence: TGTGCCAGCAGTTTAGGCTCCGGGAGTGGGGAGACCCAGTACTTC. Protein sequence: CASSLGSGSGETQYF.

The chain recombines TRBV19 with TRBJ2-1, with 9 bases lining up with TRBD2. CDR3 length: 14 amino acids. The germline V gene encodes CDR1 LNHDA and CDR2 SQIVND (reference sequence). After removal of 4 bases from V and 9 bases from J, the junction contained 7 bases not matched to a gene. The chain's CDR3 is CASSSGGRALEQFF. CDR3 DNA sequence: TGTGCCAGTAGTAGTGGCGGGAGGGCACTTGAGCAGTTCTTC.

V usage is TRBV27 and J usage is TRBJ1-2, with 11 bases lining up with TRBD1. Per germline, CDR1 MNHEY and CDR2 SMNVEV (reference sequence). V lost 3 bases, J lost 8 bases, and 8 bases stayed unmatched. This CDR3 has 15 residues. The CDR3, as DNA: TGTGCCAGCAGTTTTGGCCGGGACAGGGGGAAGGGCTACACCTTC. It translates to CASSFGRDRGKGYTF.

This chain connects TRBV2 to TRBJ1-2; 7 nucleotides align to TRBD1. Germline-derived CDR1 and CDR2 are SNHLY and FYNNEI. This CDR3 is built from 15 residues. The J segment lost 1 base and the V segment lost 3 bases, leaving 5 bases of the junction unmatched. CDR3 DNA sequence: TGTGCCAGCAGTGACCCCAGGGGGGTTAACTATGGCTACACCTTC. Residues: CASSDPRGVNYGYTF. Complete variable domain (other parts from reference TRBV2 and TRBJ1-2): EPEVTQTPSHQVTQMGQEVILRCVPISNHLYFYWYRQILGQKVEFLVSFYNNEISEKSEIFDDQFSVERPDGSNFTLKIRSTKLEDSAMYFCASSDPRGVNYGYTFGSGTRLTVV.

V is TRBV4-3 and J is TRBJ2-3, with D possibly TRBD1 on 6 matching bases. The CDR3 is made up of 15 amino acids. CDR1 and CDR2 (germline): LGHNA, YSLEER. Trimming removed 4 bases from V and 0 bases from J, with 11 bases in between. CDR3 DNA: TGCGCCAGCAGCCCCAGGACAGTTAGCACAGATACGCAGTATTTT. Amino acids: CASSPRTVSTDTQYF.

V gene TRBV12-3 or TRBV12-4 combines with J gene TRBJ2-1; no definite D call. This CDR3 spans 12 amino acids. Trimming left V 8 bases short and J 6 bases short, with 11 bases between. The CDR3 nucleotides read TGTGCCAGCCGATTGAGAGGCAATGAGCAGTTCTTC. It translates to CASRLRGNEQFF.

The chain carries TRBV5-1 and TRBJ2-1, with D tentatively TRBD2 (6 bases). This CDR3 has 16 amino acids. The ends were cut back, 2 bases at V and 2 bases at J, with 14 bases in the middle. Germline assignment: CDR1 SGHRS and CDR2 YFSETQ. The DNA of the CDR3 is TGCGCCAGCAGCTTTGGGGGGTCGAATCCCTACAATGAGCAGTTCTTC. Translation: CASSFGGSNPYNEQFF.

A single count supports this clone. The chain links TRBV28 to TRBJ2-1; D uncertain. The V gene's germline CDR1 is MDHEN and CDR2 SYDVKM. Trimming removed 4 bases from V and 6 bases from J, with 10 bases in between. The CDR3 loop spans 13 amino acids. As DNA, the CDR3 is TGTGCCAGCAGTTCCCTCGTCCTCAATGAGCAGTTCTTC. Amino acid sequence: CASSSLVLNEQFF.

This chain's CDR3 is CAWRIAGSSPLHF. CDR3 DNA: TGTGCCTGGAGAATAGCGGGATCGTCACCCCTCCACTTT. The V call is TRBV30, the J call TRBJ1-6; D gene ambiguous. The V end was cut by 3 bases, the J end by 10 bases, with 13 bases between. CDR1 and CDR2 from the germline V gene are GTSNPN and SVGIG (reference sequence). The CDR3 runs 13 residues.

The chain couples TRBV2 to TRBJ2-7; 12 bases agree with TRBD2. The CDR3 has 15 amino acids. The germline V gene has CDR1 SNHLY and CDR2 FYNNEI. V trimming: 5 bases; J trimming: 4 bases; junction bases outside the gene matches: 6. CDR3 sequence: CASSSRTSGKYEQYF. The CDR3 DNA reads as TGTGCCAGCAGTTCTCGGACTAGCGGGAAATACGAGCAGTACTTC.

This clone was observed once. The chain joins TRBV3-1 (or the pseudogene TRBV3-2) to TRBJ1-1; 7 nucleotides align to TRBD1. Germline CDR1 is LGHDT and CDR2 is YNNKEL (reference sequence). This CDR3 is 15 amino acids long. The junction had 4 bases not matched to a gene; V was cut back by 3 bases and J by 0 bases. The CDR3 reads CASSHADRVNTEAFF. In nucleotides, the CDR3 is TGTGCCAGCAGCCACGCCGACAGGGTGAACACTGAAGCTTTCTTT.

The chain links TRBV12-3 or TRBV12-4 to TRBJ2-7; no firm D call. Trimming left V 3 bases short and J 6 bases short, with 6 bases between. This CDR3 comprises 11 residues. CDR3 amino acids: CASSFDSEQYF. The CDR3 DNA reads as TGTGCCAGCAGTTTTGATAGCGAGCAGTACTTC.

The chain combines TRBV4-1 with TRBJ1-1, with D maybe TRBD1 (6 bases). V lost 5 bases to trimming and J lost 5 bases, with 15 bases between them. Germline V gives CDR1 MGHRA, CDR2 YSYEKL. The CDR3 extends over 14 amino acids. CDR3 region: CASSTHDRRTEAFF. CDR3 coding DNA: TGCGCCAGCAGCACACACGACAGGAGGACTGAAGCTTTCTTT.

This sequence joins TRBV14 and TRBJ1-3, with TRBD1 identical over 7 bases. The CDR3 has 15 amino acids. Germline CDR1 is SGHDN and CDR2 is FVKESK. V lost 3 bases and J lost 3; bases outside the gene matches: 5. The CDR3 loop is CASSHLTGVGNTIYF. CDR3 coding DNA: TGTGCCAGCAGCCATTTAACAGGGGTTGGAAACACCATATATTTT.

CDR3 coding DNA: TGTGCCAGCAGCCAAGACTGGACAGGGCAGAACACTGAAGCTTTCTTT. This gives the protein CASSQDWTGQNTEAFF. The chain uses TRBV16 and TRBJ1-1, with TRBD1 matching over 8 bases. Germline CDR1 KGHSY, CDR2 FQNENV. CDR3 size: 16 residues. V was pared by 2 bases and J by 1 base, with 6 bases of the junction left unmatched.

This chain links TRBV7-9 with TRBJ1-2; a possible D gene is TRBD1 (6 bases). The CDR3 consists of 15 residues. The V gene's germline CDR1 is SEHNR and CDR2 FQNEAQ (reference sequence). V was clipped by 1 base and J by 7 bases, with 16 bases between them. CDR3 loop: CASSLGLGDTSGYTF. The CDR3 DNA follows: TGTGCCAGCAGCTTAGGGTTGGGGGACACTTCTGGCTACACCTTC.

This clone was seen a single time. The chain recombines TRBV19 with TRBJ2-5, with a weak D call TRBD2 (5 bases). The CDR3 contains 15 residues. Germline CDR1 and CDR2: LNHDA and SQIVND (reference sequence). V lost 1 base and J 0 bases, leaving 9 bases between the germline ends. CDR3 protein: CASSIVRRDQETQYF. CDR3 DNA sequence: TGTGCCAGTAGTATAGTAAGGCGGGACCAAGAGACCCAGTACTTC.